The entry below gives a single TCR beta chain sequence along with its context. These data belong to a study of T cells in localized non-small cell lung cancer. TCRdb's copy holds only in-frame clones and misses some; the assay was immunoSEQ multiplex PCR. The data hold tens of thousands of clones, with 90% observed a single time. V shed 3 bases, J shed 8 bases, and the junction held 8 bases outside the gene matches. This CDR3 has 13 amino acids. Germline V CDR1 and CDR2: GTSNPN, SVGIG (reference sequence). V and J are TRBV30 and TRBJ1-2, with TRBD1 matching 8 bases. The TCR sequence derives from a woman between 40 and 69 years old with stage I lung adenocarcinoma. The specimen was peripheral blood, collected before any cancer treatment. This chain's CDR3 is CAWSYRGLDGYTF. The DNA for the CDR3 is TGTGCCTGGAGCTACAGGGGGTTAGACGGCTACACCTTC.